The 31 T cell receptor beta chains presented below share a single source sample, sequenced in a study of CD8+ T cells in alopecia areata. Regarding treatment: oral pan-JAK inhibitor, 5-10 mg twice daily. cDNA serving as the sequencing template came from extracted, reverse transcribed RNA. Generated by immunoSEQ multiplex PCR, the TCRdb table keeps only in-frame clones and is missing some. The profile shows around 190,000 clones, around 66% of them singletons. This sample comprised CD4+ T cells sorted from blood, obtained at week 4, from a patient treated with tofacitinib. Receptor source: a human donor with alopecia areata.

The chain combines TRBV27 with TRBJ2-7, with 14 bases that match TRBD2. This CDR3 contains 17 residues. Trimming at V came to 4 bases and at J to 6 bases, leaving 11 bases not matched to a gene. The germline gives CDR1 MNHEY, CDR2 SMNVEV (reference sequence). The CDR3 here is CASSSYGSGLAGVEQYF. The CDR3 DNA reads as TGTGCCAGCAGTTCCTACGGCTCGGGACTAGCGGGGGTCGAGCAGTACTTC.

V usage is TRBV11-3 and J usage is TRBJ2-1; perhaps TRBD2 as D (6 bases). Trimming took 0 bases from V and 4 from J, leaving 13 bases between them. The CDR3 length is 16 residues. The germline CDR1 and CDR2 sequences are SGHNT and YENEEA. CDR3: CASSLDEYRGYNEQFF. The CDR3 bases are TGTGCCAGCAGCTTAGATGAGTATCGGGGGTACAATGAGCAGTTCTTC.

This clone has just one count. The V and J genes are TRBV29-1 and TRBJ2-7; the D call may be TRBD1 or TRBD2 (5 bases each). CDR1 SQVTM and CDR2 ANQGSEA come from the germline V gene. The V and J ends lost 4 bases and 7 bases respectively, with 11 bases between them. The CDR3 is made up of 11 amino acids. CDR3 DNA sequence: TGCAGCGTTGGGGGGACGGGGGAGCAGTACTTC. This translates into CSVGGTGEQYF.

The rearrangement joins TRBV29-1 to TRBJ2-5; possibly TRBD2 for D (5 bases). Trimming left V 6 bases short and J 5 bases short, with 13 bases between. This CDR3 has 12 amino acids. Looked up from germline, CDR1 is SQVTM and CDR2 is ANQGSEA. This CDR3 reads CSVESPGETQYF. CDR3 nucleotides: TGCAGCGTAGAAAGTCCGGGGGAGACCCAGTACTTC.

This chain links TRBV11-2 with TRBJ2-1; no clear D gene. The length of the CDR3 is 16 residues. Germline V lookup: CDR1 SGHAT, CDR2 FQNNGV. Trimming removed 5 bases from V and 5 bases from J, with 19 bases in between. The CDR3 spells CASSHHYGNTHNEQFF. The CDR3, as DNA: TGTGCCAGCAGCCACCATTATGGGAACACACACAATGAGCAGTTCTTC.

This chain joins TRBV30 and TRBJ1-5; possible D gene TRBD1, 6 bases. The CDR3 spans 15 residues. Looked up from germline, CDR1 is GTSNPN and CDR2 is SVGIG (reference sequence). V lost 0 bases and J 3 bases, leaving 12 bases between the germline ends. The CDR3 reads CAWSVRGVINQPQHF. CDR3 bases: TGTGCCTGGAGTGTTAGGGGGGTAATCAATCAGCCCCAGCATTTT.

This chain connects TRBV5-1 to TRBJ2-5; the D gene is possibly TRBD2 (6 bases). Germline lookup yields CDR1 SGHRS and CDR2 YFSETQ. The V end lost 4 bases, the J end lost 0 bases, and 10 bases lay between the germline ends. CDR3 length: 14 amino acids. The CDR3 is CASSHGDYQETQYF. The CDR3 DNA follows: TGCGCCAGCAGCCACGGGGACTACCAAGAGACCCAGTACTTC. Variable domain in full (rest from reference TRBV5-1 and TRBJ2-5): KAGVTQTPRYLIKTRGQQVTLSCSPISGHRSVSWYQQTPGQGLQFLFEYFSETQRNKGNFPGRFSGRQFSNSRSEMNVSTLELGDSALYLCASSHGDYQETQYFGPGTRLLVL.

Points on this clone: The sample carries other DNA sequences with the same CDR3. The genes are TRBV7-2 and TRBJ2-3; D ambiguous. V lost 5 bases and J 2 bases, leaving 5 bases between the germline ends. The CDR3 has 12 amino acids. Germline CDR1 SGHTA, CDR2 FQGNSA. DNA for the CDR3: TGTGCCAGCAGCACCTACACAGATACGCAGTATTTT. Its protein product is CASSTYTDTQYF.

The chain uses TRBV5-1 and TRBJ2-2; perhaps TRBD1 as D (5 bases). Germline V gene lookup returns CDR1 SGHRS and CDR2 YFSETQ. The CDR3 consists of 14 residues. V lost 4 bases and J 4 bases, leaving 11 bases between the germline ends. CDR3 DNA sequence: TGCGCCAGCAGCCAAAGACAGTCCACCGGGGAGCTGTTTTTT. Translated: CASSQRQSTGELFF.

In this sample, this clone turned up a few times. This rearrangement joins TRBV28 to TRBJ2-7; 10 bases align to TRBD1. Germline CDR1 and CDR2: MDHEN and SYDVKM. Losses at the gene ends were 4 bases for V and 12 bases for J; bases not matched to a gene: 9. This CDR3 contains 13 residues. This chain's CDR3 is CASSSPGQGRVYF. DNA for the CDR3: TGTGCCAGCAGTTCACCGGGACAGGGGAGAGTGTACTTC.

CDR3 amino acids: CASSLMGNQPQHF. In DNA, the CDR3 is TGTGCCAGCAGTTTAATGGGGAATCAGCCCCAGCATTTT. The genes are TRBV27 and TRBJ1-5; D gene ambiguous. The CDR3 has 13 amino acids. V gave up 2 bases and J gave up 4 bases, with 6 bases separating them. From germline, CDR1 is MNHEY and CDR2 SMNVEV (reference sequence).

This clone has a single count. V and J are TRBV25-1 and TRBJ2-1; 9 bases are a match to TRBD2. Per germline, CDR1 MGHDK and CDR2 SYGVNS. The CDR3 loop spans 15 amino acids. V shed 2 bases and J 3 bases; nucleotides not matched to a gene: 2. The CDR3 reads CASSEAGGDYNEQFF. The CDR3 region has the DNA TGTGCCAGCAGTGAAGCGGGGGGGGACTACAATGAGCAGTTCTTC.

The genes are TRBV30 and TRBJ1-4, with D perhaps matching TRBD1 (6 bases). This CDR3 contains 13 residues. Germline loops: CDR1 GTSNPN, CDR2 SVGIG (reference sequence). The V and J ends lost 3 bases and 7 bases respectively, with 12 bases between them. This chain's CDR3 is CAWSTGYAEKLFF. As DNA, the CDR3 is TGTGCCTGGAGCACAGGGTACGCTGAAAAACTGTTTTTT.

The chain combines TRBV6-5 with TRBJ1-2; 10 positions match TRBD1. This CDR3 has 13 residues. With V trimmed by 2 bases and J by 14 bases, 8 bases remained unmatched. Germline V gene lookup returns CDR1 MNHEY and CDR2 SVGAGI. The CDR3 nucleotides read TGTGCCAGCAGTTACGGTGGGACAGGGGTTTGGACCTTC. It encodes CASSYGGTGVWTF.

V gene TRBV25-1 combines with J gene TRBJ2-1; 11 nucleotides agree with TRBD2. The CDR3 is made up of 16 amino acids. The germline V gene encodes CDR1 MGHDK and CDR2 SYGVNS. The V gene end was trimmed by 4 bases and the J gene end by 4 bases; junction bases not matched to a gene: 6. CDR3 sequence (DNA): TGTGCCAGCAGTGTCCTGACTAGCGGGGCATACAATGAGCAGTTCTTC. It encodes CASSVLTSGAYNEQFF.

With regard to this clone: One end of the junction fails to match germline, which may point to a read error. V is TRBV7-7 and J is TRBJ1-1, with D possibly being TRBD1 (6 bases). The CDR3 runs 15 residues. Per the germline V gene, CDR1 is SSHAT and CDR2 is FNYEAQ (reference sequence). The CDR3 here is CASSLGDPGGRNCFF. CDR3 nucleotides: TGTGCTAGCAGCTTAGGGGATCCTGGGGGCCGTAATTGTTTCTTT.

V gene TRBV4-3 combines with J gene TRBJ2-5, with TRBD1 matching over 7 bases. With 1 base clipped from V and 4 bases from J, the junction kept 6 bases outside the gene matches. This CDR3 has 15 residues. The germline CDR1 and CDR2 sequences are LGHNA and YSLEER. The CDR3 DNA reads as TGCGCCAGCAGCCAAGGAGTAGCAGGGGGAGAGACCCAGTACTTC. It is translated as CASSQGVAGGETQYF.

The chain carries TRBV30 and TRBJ2-7, with D hard to call. CDR1 is GTSNPN and CDR2 is SVGIG in the germline V gene (reference sequence). Trimming took off 2 bases at V and 1 base at J, with 15 bases between the two ends. The CDR3 has 15 residues. CDR3 amino acids: CAWSPPRSISYEQYF. In nucleotides, the CDR3 is TGTGCCTGGAGTCCTCCTAGATCCATTTCCTACGAGCAGTACTTC. The whole variable domain, filled in from reference TRBV30 and TRBJ2-7, reads SQTIHQWPATLVQPVGSPLSLECTVEGTSNPNLYWYRQAAGRGLQLLFYSVGIGQISSEVPQNLSASRPQDRQFILSSKKLLLSDSGFYLCAWSPPRSISYEQYFGPGTRLTVT.

Only a few counts were recorded for this clone. This chain joins TRBV5-1 and TRBJ2-7; D gene ambiguous. The germline V gene encodes CDR1 SGHRS and CDR2 YFSETQ. V was cut by 5 bases and J by 0 bases, with 15 bases left in between. This CDR3 comprises 15 residues. The CDR3 spells CASSLTDPSSYEQYF. CDR3 coding DNA: TGCGCCAGCAGTCTCACGGACCCTAGCTCCTACGAGCAGTACTTC.

The V call is TRBV7-9, the J call TRBJ2-3; D is undetermined. The CDR3 runs 11 residues. Germline CDR1 SEHNR, CDR2 FQNEAQ (reference sequence). V was clipped by 7 bases and J by 2 bases, with 4 bases between them. The CDR3 DNA follows: TGTGCCAGCACCCACACAGATACGCAGTATTTT. Translating gives CASTHTDTQYF.

This clone was counted between two and nine times. This rearrangement joins TRBV30 to TRBJ2-5, with 8 bases aligning to TRBD1. J was trimmed by 3 bases and V by 4 bases; bases with no gene match: 4. Germline V lookup: CDR1 GTSNPN, CDR2 SVGIG (reference sequence). The CDR3 totals 13 residues. The CDR3 coding sequence is TGTGCCTGGAACAGGGGGGAGAAAGAGACCCAGTACTTC. Translation gives CAWNRGEKETQYF.

The V gene is TRBV28, the J gene TRBJ1-2; D not resolved. The CDR3 totals 14 residues. With 2 bases removed from V and 0 bases from J, the gap between germline ends came to 7 bases. CDR1 and CDR2 from the germline V gene are MDHEN and SYDVKM. The CDR3 bases are TGTGCCAGCAGTTTAGGAACGTCTAACTATGGCTACACCTTC. This sequence encodes CASSLGTSNYGYTF.

The chain couples TRBV5-1 to TRBJ2-3; no clear D gene. Trimming shortened V by 5 bases and J by 0 bases, and 10 bases separated the two germline ends. This CDR3 comprises 14 residues. Germline-derived CDR1 and CDR2 are SGHRS and YFSETQ. Written as DNA, the CDR3 is TGCGCCAGCAGACCCATTGAGAGCACAGATACGCAGTATTTT. It specifies CASRPIESTDTQYF.

The V and J genes are TRBV30 and TRBJ2-2; 7 bases are a match to TRBD1. Germline V gives CDR1 GTSNPN, CDR2 SVGIG (reference sequence). The trim removed 4 bases at V and 1 base at J, leaving 3 bases unmatched. The CDR3 contains 14 residues. The CDR3: CAWTRQGNTGELFF. DNA of the CDR3: TGTGCCTGGACCCGACAGGGGAACACCGGGGAGCTGTTTTTT.

The V call is TRBV4-1, the J call TRBJ1-2; D may be TRBD1 (5 bases). The CDR3 loop spans 16 amino acids. Trimming pared 0 bases from V and 1 base from J, leaving 12 bases between. The germline V gene encodes CDR1 MGHRA and CDR2 YSYEKL. In DNA, the CDR3 is TGCGCCAGCAGCCAAGATTTGGGGGGTAATAACTATGGCTACACCTTC. Residues: CASSQDLGGNNYGYTF.

V is TRBV4-1 and J is TRBJ1-1; D call uncertain. This CDR3 has 16 residues. Germline V gives CDR1 MGHRA, CDR2 YSYEKL. Trimming pared 3 bases from V and 3 bases from J, leaving 17 bases between. The CDR3 nucleotides read TGCGCCAGCAGCCAGGGTTACGGACCCGGTGACACTGAAGCTTTCTTT. Encoded protein: CASSQGYGPGDTEAFF.

CDR3 sequence reads: CASAATGGGTEAFF. The CDR3 DNA follows: TGTGCCAGCGCTGCTACGGGAGGCGGCACTGAAGCTTTCTTT. The V gene is TRBV2, the J gene TRBJ1-1; D uncertain. Trimming left V 8 bases short and J 4 bases short, with 17 bases between. The CDR3 contains 14 residues. Germline CDR1 is SNHLY and CDR2 is FYNNEI.

The chain carries TRBV2 and TRBJ2-7; D is unclear. The germline V gene encodes CDR1 SNHLY and CDR2 FYNNEI. There are 11 residues in the CDR3. The germline V and J ends were trimmed by 4 bases and 3 bases, with 4 bases remaining between them. For the CDR3, the DNA is TGTGCCAGCAGTGCGGACTACGAGCAGTACTTC. Translating gives CASSADYEQYF.

This chain connects TRBV18 to TRBJ1-2; the match to TRBD1 covers 8 bases. V dropped 6 bases and J dropped 2; count of bases not matched to a gene: 5. The CDR3 has 14 amino acids. Germline loops: CDR1 KGHSH, CDR2 LQKENI. DNA of the CDR3: TGTGCCAGCTCTCAGGACAGGGAGAACTATGGCTACACCTTC. Residues: CASSQDRENYGYTF.

The rearrangement joins TRBV10-2 to TRBJ2-5; no firm D call. The CDR3 spans 12 residues. V was shortened by 2 bases and J by 0 bases, with 1 base between the two germline ends. In germline, CDR1 is WSHSY, CDR2 SAAADI. The CDR3 loop is CASSEDQETQYF. The CDR3 DNA reads TGCGCCAGCAGTGAGGACCAAGAGACCCAGTACTTC.

This clone appeared a few times. This chain links TRBV29-1 with TRBJ2-3; a weak D match, TRBD1 (6 bases). Germline V gives CDR1 SQVTM, CDR2 ANQGSEA. CDR3 length: 12 amino acids. V was clipped by 7 bases and J by 4 bases, with 12 bases between them. The CDR3 DNA reads as TGCAGCGGGGGGCCGCCGGCAGATACGCAGTATTTT. It translates to CSGGPPADTQYF.